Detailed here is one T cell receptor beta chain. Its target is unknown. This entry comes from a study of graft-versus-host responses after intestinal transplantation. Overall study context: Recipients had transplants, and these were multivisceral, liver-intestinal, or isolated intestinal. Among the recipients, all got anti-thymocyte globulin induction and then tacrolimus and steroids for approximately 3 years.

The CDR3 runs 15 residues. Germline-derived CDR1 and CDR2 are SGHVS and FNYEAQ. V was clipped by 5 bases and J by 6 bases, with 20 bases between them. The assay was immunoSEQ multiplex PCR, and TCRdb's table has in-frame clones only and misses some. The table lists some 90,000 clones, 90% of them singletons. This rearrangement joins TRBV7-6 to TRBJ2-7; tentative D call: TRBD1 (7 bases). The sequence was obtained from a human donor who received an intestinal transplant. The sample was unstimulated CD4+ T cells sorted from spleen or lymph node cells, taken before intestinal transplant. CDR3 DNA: TGTGCCAGCAGCCGCCCACAGGGGAGGAGGTCCGAGCAGTACTTC. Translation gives CASSRPQGRRSEQYF.